Sequencing of this T cell receptor (beta chain) was carried out in a study of post-analysis software for immune sequencing data. In the study overall: The courses of disease that were included comprised relapsing-remitting, secondary progressive and progressive-relapsing multiple sclerosis. The study's findings and limits: Multiple sclerosis was associated with a significant reduction in normalized Chao1 diversity relative to controls. Pronounced co-clustering by F measure was evident among identically batched samples. About 5 TRBV segments (TRBV5-6, TRBV5-1 and TRBV20-1 among them) occurred more frequently in patients than in controls.

Unique molecular identifiers tagged the TCR beta cDNA libraries. T cells numbering roughly 0.9 to 11 million gave rise to around 460,000 cDNA molecules. MiXCR, run by TCRdb on the PCR reads, gives a single entry per CDR3 protein. Counted here are 350,000 to 450,000 distinct CDR3 sequences, roughly 35% occurring once; the ten biggest clones make up around 15%. The CDR3 runs to 17 residues. Germline loops: CDR1 KGHDR, CDR2 SFDVKD. After removal of 6 bases from V and 2 bases from J, the junction contained 13 bases not matched to a gene. With respect to this clonotype: Its antigen remains unknown.

Sequenced material: blood. The TCR comes from a girl aged 5-17 years with multiple sclerosis. This chain joins TRBV24-1 and TRBJ2-3, with TRBD2 matching over 7 bases. This CDR3 reads CATSIASGGYPTDTQYF. The DNA for the CDR3 is TGTGCCACCAGTATCGCTAGCGGAGGCTATCCCACAGATACGCAGTATTTT.